These 21 T cell receptor beta chains originate from one sample sequenced in a study of HIV-infected children after antiretroviral therapy interruption. A 3' RACE protocol on RNA, with unique molecular identifiers, produced the TCR library. TCRdb fed the 3' RACE reads into MiXCR, producing one record per CDR3 protein. The profile covers some 38,000 distinct CDR3 sequences, with about 6.5% appearing a single time and approximately 0.97% taken by the ten largest. Treatment indicated: PENTA 11 planned treatment interruption arm or continuous ART arm. The sample here was CD45RA+ CD4+ T cells from PBMCs, pooled from several time points, taken from a donor given antiretroviral therapy, either interrupted or continuous. Subset of the sample: naive CD4+ CD45RA+ CD45RO- T cells. These receptors were obtained from a pool of human donors with HIV.

This clonotype was recorded many times. The chain links TRBV10-1 to TRBJ2-5, with D possibly matching TRBD1 (6 bases). The V gene's germline CDR1 is WNHNN and CDR2 SYGVQD (reference sequence). This CDR3 region has 13 residues. The V and J ends lost 4 bases and 3 bases respectively, with 9 bases between them. CDR3 amino acids: CASSGGPEETQYF. The CDR3 coding sequence is TGCGCCAGCAGTGGGGGGCCAGAAGAGACCCAGTACTTC.

This clonotype was detected a few times. The genes are TRBV11-2 and TRBJ2-1; 10 nucleotides align to TRBD2. The CDR3 has 19 amino acids. From germline, CDR1 is SGHAT and CDR2 FQNNGV. The V and J ends lost 1 base and 0 bases, in that order; junction bases with no gene match: 9. This CDR3 reads CASSLGSGRVLSSYNEQFF. The CDR3 nucleotides read TGTGCCAGCAGCTTAGGGAGCGGGAGGGTCCTGAGCTCCTACAATGAGCAGTTCTTC.

The chain has TRBV19 and TRBJ2-4; 11 nucleotides match TRBD1. CDR1 and CDR2 from the germline V gene are LNHDA and SQIVND (reference sequence). The CDR3 totals 16 residues. The ends lost 4 bases at V and 8 bases at J; junction bases unmatched: 10. DNA of the CDR3: TGTGCCAGTAGTAATCCGGGACAGGGGGTCATGGACATTCAGTACTTC. Amino acids: CASSNPGQGVMDIQYF.

This clonotype was observed a handful of times. The rearrangement links TRBV5-4 to TRBJ2-7; D might be TRBD1 (5 bases). V lost 0 bases and J 2 bases, leaving 12 bases between the germline ends. Germline V gives CDR1 SGHNT, CDR2 YYREEE (reference sequence). This CDR3 has 15 residues. The CDR3 DNA reads TGTGCCAGCAGCTTGGTGGCGGCAGGGACCTACGAGCAGTACTTC. It translates to CASSLVAAGTYEQYF.

This clonotype was seen many times. The chain joins TRBV6-1 to TRBJ2-1; 13 bases line up with TRBD2. The trim removed 3 bases at V and 1 base at J, leaving 6 bases unmatched. The CDR3 is made up of 18 amino acids. Germline V gene lookup returns CDR1 MNHNS and CDR2 SASEGT. Here the CDR3 DNA reads TGTGCCAGCAGTGAGGGACTAGCGGGGCTTACGTCCTACAATGAGCAGTTCTTC. As protein: CASSEGLAGLTSYNEQFF.

This clonotype was counted a few times. CDR3 coding DNA: TGTGCCAGCAGTTCCCCTCACACGGGTGAAAAACTGTTTTTT. Its translation: CASSSPHTGEKLFF. This chain links TRBV12-3 or TRBV12-4 with TRBJ1-4; D call uncertain. This CDR3 has 14 residues. V lost 4 bases and J 7 bases, leaving 13 bases between the germline ends.

This clonotype showed up just a few times. CDR3 nucleotides: TGTGCCAGCAGCTTGGTAGGGGGCGCGCGAAACACCATATATTTT. Translating gives CASSLVGGARNTIYF. V usage is TRBV5-4 and J usage is TRBJ1-3; 7 nucleotides line up with TRBD1. CDR3 length equals 15 residues. The V segment lost 0 bases and the J segment 5 bases; nucleotides outside the gene matches: 5. Germline CDR1 and CDR2: SGHNT and YYREEE (reference sequence).

This clonotype has at least ten counts. The gene calls are TRBV20-1 and TRBJ2-1; 11 bases match TRBD2. V gave up 1 base and J gave up 4 bases; unmatched junction bases: 9. The CDR3 extends over 17 amino acids. The germline CDR1 and CDR2 sequences are DFQATT and SNEGSKA (reference sequence). The CDR3 is CSARGNSRTSGYNEQFF. As DNA, the CDR3 is TGCAGTGCTAGAGGCAATTCCCGGACTAGCGGGTACAATGAGCAGTTCTTC.

This clonotype was observed many times. CDR3 bases: TGCAGTGCTAGAGTCCAGGGGTTAGATGGCTACACCTTC. The encoded protein is CSARVQGLDGYTF. V and J are TRBV20-1 and TRBJ1-2, with a weak D call TRBD1 (6 bases). The CDR3 spans 13 residues. Germline-derived CDR1 and CDR2 are DFQATT and SNEGSKA (reference sequence). Trimming stripped 1 base from V and 6 bases from J, with 12 bases between.

This clonotype was counted many times. The V and J genes are TRBV18 and TRBJ2-5; D gene ambiguous. This CDR3 has 15 residues. Per the germline V gene, CDR1 is KGHSH and CDR2 is LQKENI. The V end was cut by 3 bases, the J end by 1 base, with 12 bases between. The CDR3 sequence is CASSPRGGIQETQYF. CDR3 DNA: TGTGCCAGCTCACCGCGTGGCGGTATCCAAGAGACCCAGTACTTC.

The sample holds many counts of this clonotype. This chain joins TRBV15 and TRBJ1-1, with 7 bases aligning to TRBD1. Trimming removed 3 bases from V and 2 bases from J; junction bases left unmatched: 3. Germline-derived CDR1 and CDR2 are LNHNV and YYDKDF (reference sequence). The CDR3 is 14 amino acids. The CDR3 loop is CATSRPGGNTEAFF. The CDR3 nucleotides are TGTGCCACCAGCAGGCCAGGGGGTAACACTGAAGCTTTCTTT. Full variable domain (missing parts from reference TRBV15 and TRBJ1-1): DAMVIQNPRYQVTQFGKPVTLSCSQTLNHNVMYWYQQKSSQAPKLLFHYYDKDFNNEADTPDNFQSRRPNTSFCFLDIRSPGLGDTAMYLCATSRPGGNTEAFFGQGTRLTVV.

This clonotype was observed a few times. The chain carries TRBV7-2 and TRBJ2-1; D remains unclear. CDR3 length: 14 residues. Germline V CDR1 and CDR2: SGHTA, FQGNSA. V lost 4 bases to trimming and J lost 6 bases, with 13 bases between them. DNA for the CDR3: TGTGCCAGCAGCTACCTCAAAACAAGCAATGAGCAGTTCTTC. This sequence encodes CASSYLKTSNEQFF.

This clonotype appeared a few times. This sequence joins TRBV9 and TRBJ1-2; D remains unclear. The germline V gene has CDR1 SGDLS and CDR2 YYNGEE. The V end was cut by 4 bases, the J end by 3 bases, with 7 bases between. CDR3 length equals 12 residues. The CDR3: CASSPVDYGYTF. CDR3 nucleotides: TGTGCCAGCAGCCCCGTGGACTATGGCTACACCTTC.

This clonotype has at least ten counts. This chain connects TRBV19 to TRBJ2-4; 9 nucleotides align to TRBD1. Germline CDR1 LNHDA, CDR2 SQIVND (reference sequence). With V trimmed by 3 bases and J by 6 bases, 15 bases remained unmatched. This CDR3 comprises 18 residues. Here the CDR3 reads CASSIFGQGLNSRNIQYF. CDR3 bases: TGTGCCAGTAGTATCTTTGGACAGGGGTTGAATAGCAGAAACATTCAGTACTTC. Using reference TRBV19 and TRBJ2-4 for the parts outside the CDR3, the full variable domain is DGGITQSPKYLFRKEGQNVTLSCEQNLNHDAMYWYRQDPGQGLRLIYYSQIVNDFQKGDIAEGYSVSREKKESFPLTVTSAQKNPTAFYLCASSIFGQGLNSRNIQYFGAGTRLSVL.

In its sample, this clonotype was seen many times. The V and J genes are TRBV12-3 or TRBV12-4 and TRBJ2-3, with TRBD2 matching 9 bases. Losses at the gene ends were 7 bases for V and 3 bases for J; bases not matched to a gene: 5. The CDR3 totals 14 residues. The DNA for the CDR3 is TGTGCCAGCAAAATAGCGGGAGCGACAGATACGCAGTATTTT. It translates to CASKIAGATDTQYF.

This clonotype was seen repeatedly, ten times or more. The chain joins TRBV28 to TRBJ2-3; the D gene could be TRBD1 or TRBD2 (5 bases each). CDR1 is MDHEN, CDR2 SYDVKM, per germline. V was pared by 7 bases and J by 6 bases, with 23 bases between. This CDR3 is built from 16 residues. The CDR3 region is CASNDWWGSDHDTQYF. Written as DNA, the CDR3 is TGTGCCAGCAACGACTGGTGGGGGAGCGACCATGATACGCAGTATTTT.

This clonotype appeared many times. This rearrangement joins TRBV30 to TRBJ1-1; 10 bases agree with TRBD1. V lost 2 bases to trimming and J lost 14 bases; unmatched junction nucleotides: 17. CDR1 and CDR2 from the germline V gene are GTSNPN and SVGIG (reference sequence). The CDR3 loop spans 15 amino acids. The CDR3 is CAWSLVDRGFTEVFF. CDR3 nucleotides: TGTGCCTGGAGTCTAGTGGACAGGGGGTTCACAGAAGTCTTCTTT.

This clonotype was found many times. The chain carries TRBV27 and TRBJ1-6; D perhaps matches TRBD1 (6 bases). CDR3 length equals 15 residues. The V end lost 5 bases, the J end lost 7 bases, and 15 bases lay between the germline ends. Germline CDR1 MNHEY, CDR2 SMNVEV (reference sequence). This CDR3 is CASSMPGHGNSPLHF. CDR3 DNA sequence: TGTGCCAGCAGTATGCCGGGACACGGAAATTCACCCCTCCACTTT.

This clonotype was seen repeatedly, ten times or more. The chain is built from TRBV28 and TRBJ2-7, with a tentative D call TRBD1 (5 bases). V lost 6 bases, J lost 5 bases, and 17 bases lay in between. The CDR3 consists of 14 residues. Per germline, CDR1 MDHEN and CDR2 SYDVKM. The CDR3 loop is CASSPGQGTDEQYF. In nucleotides, the CDR3 is TGTGCCAGCAGCCCGGGTCAGGGTACGGACGAGCAGTACTTC. The full variable domain, its missing parts supplied by reference TRBV28 and TRBJ2-7, is DVKVTQSSRYLVKRTGEKVFLECVQDMDHENMFWYRQDPGLGLRLIYFSYDVKMKEKGDIPEGYSVSREKKERFSLILESASTNQTSMYLCASSPGQGTDEQYFGPGTRLTVT.

This clonotype showed up many times. The V and J genes are TRBV5-4 and TRBJ2-4; 8 nucleotides match TRBD2. The V and J ends lost 3 bases and 1 base, in that order; junction bases with no gene match: 12. This CDR3 region has 18 residues. Germline V lookup: CDR1 SGHNT, CDR2 YYREEE (reference sequence). The CDR3 DNA follows: TGTGCCAGCAGCTCGACCACTTCGTCGGGAGGGGCCAAAAACATTCAGTACTTC. Its translation is CASSSTTSSGGAKNIQYF.

This clonotype was seen many times. The rearrangement joins TRBV3-1 to TRBJ1-4; D not certain. The V gene's germline CDR1 is LGHDT and CDR2 YNNKEL (reference sequence). This CDR3 spans 13 amino acids. Trimming shortened V by 4 bases and J by 8 bases, and 11 bases separated the two germline ends. This chain's CDR3 is CASSLRKTEKLFF. CDR3 DNA: TGTGCCAGCAGCCTCCGAAAGACAGAAAAACTGTTTTTT.